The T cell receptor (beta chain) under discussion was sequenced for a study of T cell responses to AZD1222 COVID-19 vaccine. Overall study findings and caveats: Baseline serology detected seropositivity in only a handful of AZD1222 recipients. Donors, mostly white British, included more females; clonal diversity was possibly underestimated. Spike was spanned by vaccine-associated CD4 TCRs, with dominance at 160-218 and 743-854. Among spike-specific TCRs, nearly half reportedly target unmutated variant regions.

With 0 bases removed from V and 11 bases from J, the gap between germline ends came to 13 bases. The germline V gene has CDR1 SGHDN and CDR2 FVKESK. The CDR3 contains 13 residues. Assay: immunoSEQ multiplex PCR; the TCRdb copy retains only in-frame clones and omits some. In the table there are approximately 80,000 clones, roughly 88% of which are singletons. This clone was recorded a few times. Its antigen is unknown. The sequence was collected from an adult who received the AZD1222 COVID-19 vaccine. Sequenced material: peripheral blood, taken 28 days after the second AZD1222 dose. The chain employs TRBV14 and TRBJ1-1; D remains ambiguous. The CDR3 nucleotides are TGTGCCAGCAGCCAAGAAGAACATCTGGGGGCTTTCTTT. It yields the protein CASSQEEHLGAFF.